The clone carrying this TCR beta chain has only a few counts. Its cognate antigen is unknown. These data belong to a study of cytomegalovirus exposure and HLA in healthy donors. General study points: A link between a missense DCLRE1C variant and TCR beta V- and J-gene trimming emerged from a later analysis. TCR beta V segments were, for the most part, productive about 87% or about 30% of the time in an earlier analysis. Accounts indicate the classifier identified cytomegalovirus status with strong specificity and sensitivity.

This CDR3 has 13 amino acids. The V and J ends lost 4 bases and 7 bases respectively, with 11 bases between them. CDR1 is MNHNY, CDR2 SVGAGI, per germline (reference sequence). A multiplex PCR was run with 60 Vbeta primers and 13 Jbeta primers. Generated by immunoSEQ multiplex PCR, the TCRdb table keeps only in-frame clones and is missing some. The table records around 150,000 clones, roughly 80% of them present only once. Each of the donors was a healthy bone marrow donor. The sample was PBMCs. The clonotype originates from a man aged 50 to 60 in good health and CMV-seropositive. The chain carries TRBV6-6 and TRBJ1-5, with TRBD1 as a possible D gene (6 bases). Here the CDR3 DNA reads TGTGCCAGCAGTTCGGGGGGCGACCAGCCCCAGCATTTT. Its translation is CASSSGGDQPQHF.